The subject of this entry is one T cell receptor beta chain. The CDR3 covers 13 residues. Per germline, CDR1 MNHEY and CDR2 SMNVEV (reference sequence). V lost 2 bases, J lost 7 bases, and 11 bases lay in between. These data come from a study of shared clonotypes between healthy human individuals. The data were produced by immunoSEQ multiplex PCR, yet TCRdb's version contains in-frame clones alone and is incomplete. The sample consists of about 610,000 clones, less than 98% of them appearing once. The origin of this receptor is a woman aged 25 to 39 in good health. The chain couples TRBV27 to TRBJ1-1; tentatively, D is TRBD1 (6 bases). Sequencing used naive CD4+ T cells sorted from blood. Sample subset: CD45RA+ positively selected. The CDR3 nucleotides are TGTGCCAGCAGTTTAGAACCCAGGGGTGAAGCTTTCTTT. Translated: CASSLEPRGEAFF.